The next 29 T cell receptor beta chains were all read from a single sample in a study of blood T cells in healthy people across ages. A second PCR, run for roughly 6 to 11 cycles, used a sample-barcoded 5' primer plus a J-beta primer mix. MiXCR, run by TCRdb on the 5' RACE reads, gives a single entry per CDR3 protein. The top ten hold approximately 7.9% of the sample, which has 1.4 million to 1.5 million distinct CDR3 sequences, about 40% seen once. Sequenced input: blood. The receptors originated from a woman between 18 and 30 years old in good health.

This clonotype appeared a few times. V and J are TRBV28 and TRBJ2-3, with D tentatively TRBD2 (6 bases). Germline V gene data show CDR1 as MDHEN and CDR2 as SYDVKM. This CDR3 region has 16 residues. The V gene lost 2 bases and the J gene lost 0 bases, with 12 bases spanning the gap. CDR3 residues: CASSLPLATSTDTQYF. As DNA, the CDR3 is TGTGCCAGCAGTTTACCCCTAGCGACTAGCACAGATACGCAGTATTTT. Filled out from reference TRBV28 and TRBJ2-3, the complete variable domain reads DVKVTQSSRYLVKRTGEKVFLECVQDMDHENMFWYRQDPGLGLRLIYFSYDVKMKEKGDIPEGYSVSREKKERFSLILESASTNQTSMYLCASSLPLATSTDTQYFGPGTRLTVL.

The V call is TRBV10-3, the J call TRBJ2-7, with TRBD1 identical over 7 bases. V lost 0 bases and J lost 6; bases outside the gene matches: 2. The CDR3 runs to 13 residues. CDR1 and CDR2 from the germline V gene are ENHRY and SYGVKD. The CDR3 DNA reads TGTGCCATCAGTGAGTCGACAGGGATCGAGCAGTACTTC. It specifies CAISESTGIEQYF.

This clonotype was counted at least ten times. The chain links TRBV27 to TRBJ2-1, with a tentative D call TRBD2 (5 bases). This CDR3 is 13 amino acids long. V lost 8 bases to trimming and J lost 4 bases, with 12 bases between them. The germline CDR1 and CDR2 sequences are MNHEY and SMNVEV (reference sequence). CDR3 DNA sequence: TGTGCCAGCGCTAGCCGTCCGTACAATGAGCAGTTCTTC. Translated: CASASRPYNEQFF.

This clonotype has a handful of counts. This sequence joins TRBV2 and TRBJ2-1; no clear D. The V and J ends lost 4 bases and 0 bases respectively, with 13 bases between them. CDR1 is SNHLY, CDR2 FYNNEI, per germline. This CDR3 region has 16 residues. CDR3 sequence (DNA): TGTGCCAGCAGTGCCCTAGGGCCGAGCTCCTACAATGAGCAGTTCTTC. It is translated as CASSALGPSSYNEQFF.

V gene TRBV10-2 combines with J gene TRBJ2-7, with 9 bases identical to TRBD1. Per germline, CDR1 WSHSY and CDR2 SAAADI. The CDR3 length is 16 residues. The V gene end was trimmed by 0 bases and the J gene end by 2 bases; junction bases not matched to a gene: 5. The DNA for the CDR3 is TGCGCCAGCAGTGAGTCGGCCGGGACAGGGACCTACGAGCAGTACTTC. Translating it yields CASSESAGTGTYEQYF.

About this clonotype: Germline is not matched at one junction end, which may reflect a read error. The chain uses TRBV28 and TRBJ2-4; a weak D match, TRBD2 (5 bases). The last part of the DNA fits TRBJ2-7 better; the J call may be wrong. In germline, CDR1 is MDHEN, CDR2 SYDVKM. The CDR3 has 14 residues. CDR3 region: CACSFRGQAYEQYF. The CDR3 region has the DNA TGTGCCTGCAGTTTCAGAGGGCAGGCCTACGAGCAGTACTTC.

This clonotype was observed at least ten times. The V gene is TRBV9, the J gene TRBJ2-7; weak D call: TRBD2 (6 bases). CDR3 length: 14 residues. Looked up from germline, CDR1 is SGDLS and CDR2 is YYNGEE. Trimming removed 4 bases at V and 3 bases at J, with 14 bases between. The CDR3 DNA follows: TGTGCCAGCAGCATGACTAGTGGAAGCTACGAGCAGTACTTC. Translating gives CASSMTSGSYEQYF.

V usage is TRBV6-9 and J usage is TRBJ2-1, with D maybe TRBD1 (6 bases). This CDR3 is built from 16 residues. In germline, CDR1 is MNHGY, CDR2 SVAAGI. V was pared by 2 bases and J by 0 bases, with 11 bases between. The CDR3 spells CASSYTGQSSYNEQFF. The CDR3 coding sequence is TGTGCCAGCAGTTATACTGGACAGAGCTCCTACAATGAGCAGTTCTTC.

The gene calls are TRBV6-2 or TRBV6-3 and TRBJ1-1, with D possibly matching TRBD1 (5 bases). Germline V lookup: CDR1 MNHEY, CDR2 SVGEGT. Deletions cut 4 bases from V and 5 bases from J, with 14 bases between. This CDR3 is built from 14 residues. This CDR3 is CASSSPGLGTEAFF. CDR3 bases: TGTGCCAGCAGTTCCCCGGGACTGGGGACTGAAGCTTTCTTT.

This clonotype was seen a few times. This chain joins TRBV20-1 and TRBJ2-7; tentatively, D is TRBD2 (5 bases). The V end was cut by 5 bases, the J end by 3 bases, with 14 bases between. Germline CDR1 DFQATT, CDR2 SNEGSKA (reference sequence). This CDR3 has 13 residues. The CDR3 loop is CSARGSLHYEQYF. The CDR3 bases are TGCAGTGCTCGAGGGTCTCTCCACTACGAGCAGTACTTC.

A few counts support this clonotype. J is TRBJ2-1 and V is TRBV5-1; possibly TRBD1 or TRBD2 for D (5 bases each). Near its end, the DNA agrees better with TRBJ2-7, so the J call may be wrong. Germline V lookup: CDR1 SGHRS, CDR2 YFSETQ. This CDR3 has 16 amino acids. CDR3 protein: CASSLGGGSDYNEQYF. In DNA, the CDR3 is TGCGCCAGCAGCTTGGGGGGCGGGTCAGACTACAATGAGCAGTACTTC.

V is TRBV3-1 and J is TRBJ2-3, with D possibly TRBD2 on 7 matching bases. This CDR3 spans 16 amino acids. V was pared by 4 bases and J by 2 bases, with 16 bases between. Germline CDR1 and CDR2: LGHDT and YNNKEL (reference sequence). The CDR3 DNA reads as TGTGCCAGCAGCCGAGACTGGGGGGGGGCCACAGATACGCAGTATTTT. Translated: CASSRDWGGATDTQYF.

The chain uses TRBV7-2 and TRBJ1-4; TRBD1 might be the D (6 bases). The CDR3 runs to 14 residues. Germline V CDR1 and CDR2: SGHTA, FQGNSA. The V and J ends lost 3 bases and 6 bases respectively, with 11 bases between them. This CDR3 reads CASSLRYRDEKLFF. The CDR3 coding sequence is TGTGCCAGCAGCTTGAGATACAGGGATGAAAAACTGTTTTTT.

A few counts support this clonotype. The rearrangement links TRBV5-1 to TRBJ2-1; 9 bases align to TRBD2. V dropped 2 bases and J dropped 2; count of bases not matched to a gene: 17. Germline V gene lookup returns CDR1 SGHRS and CDR2 YFSETQ. This CDR3 is built from 20 residues. CDR3 in DNA: TGCGCCAGCAGCTTCTTTCGGTTTTTGACTAGCGGTGATACCTACAATGAGCAGTTCTTC. Translating it yields CASSFFRFLTSGDTYNEQFF.

This clonotype was counted a few times. The chain carries TRBV4-1 and TRBJ1-1; TRBD1 matches at 8 bases. The germline gives CDR1 MGHRA, CDR2 YSYEKL. There are 15 residues in the CDR3. V lost 5 bases, J lost 1 base, and 6 bases stayed unmatched. The CDR3 loop reads CASSLGGQGNTEAFF. The DNA for the CDR3 is TGCGCCAGCAGCTTGGGCGGACAGGGGAACACTGAAGCTTTCTTT.

This clonotype was seen more than once but under ten times. The chain joins TRBV12-3 or TRBV12-4 to TRBJ2-4, with D possibly matching TRBD2 (6 bases). The CDR3 has 18 residues. Trimming removed 3 bases from V and 0 bases from J, with 18 bases in between. The CDR3: CASSLSQGGRLAKNIQYF. CDR3 bases: TGTGCCAGCAGTTTGTCCCAGGGAGGCAGGCTAGCCAAAAACATTCAGTACTTC.

The V call is TRBV5-1, the J call TRBJ1-2; no firm D call. In germline, CDR1 is SGHRS, CDR2 YFSETQ. V was clipped by 0 bases and J by 8 bases, with 14 bases between them. The CDR3 length is 14 residues. The CDR3 region is CASSLASMLGGYTF. CDR3 DNA: TGCGCCAGCAGCTTGGCCTCGATGCTTGGAGGCTACACCTTC.

The chain employs TRBV19 and TRBJ2-3; 8 bases match TRBD1. CDR1 is LNHDA and CDR2 is SQIVND in the germline V gene (reference sequence). J gave up 4 bases and V 2 bases, and 5 bases lay outside the gene matches. This CDR3 has 15 amino acids. The CDR3: CASSIQGAAADTQYF. The CDR3 nucleotides are TGTGCCAGTAGTATACAGGGGGCAGCGGCAGATACGCAGTATTTT.

This clonotype was counted between two and nine times. The chain couples TRBV3-1 to TRBJ2-5, with unresolved D. In germline, CDR1 is LGHDT, CDR2 YNNKEL (reference sequence). The CDR3 sequence is 11 residues long. The ends were cut back, 9 bases at V and 7 bases at J, with 12 bases in the middle. CDR3 bases: TGTGCCAGTAGGGATACCGCGACCCAGTACTTC. This sequence encodes CASRDTATQYF.

This rearrangement joins TRBV10-3 to TRBJ2-1; no reliable D call. The CDR3 runs 13 residues. Between the trimmed V and J ends, which lost 7 bases and 1 base, there was a span of 8 bases. Per germline, CDR1 ENHRY and CDR2 SYGVKD. CDR3: CAINTDSYNEQFF. For the CDR3, the DNA is TGTGCCATCAATACGGATTCCTACAATGAGCAGTTCTTC.

In its sample, this clonotype was seen a few times. The J gene is TRBJ1-2, the V gene TRBV10-3, with D hard to call. The CDR3 totals 15 residues. Germline CDR1 is ENHRY and CDR2 is SYGVKD. V was shortened by 4 bases and J by 8 bases, with 20 bases between the two germline ends. The CDR3 region has the DNA TGTGCCATCAGTGGTGGCCCCTCCCCGCGAGGAGGCTACACCTTC. The encoded protein is CAISGGPSPRGGYTF.

This clonotype came up a few times. The chain employs TRBV27 and TRBJ2-3; D unclear. V shed 5 bases and J shed 0 bases, with 24 bases lying between them. The CDR3 has 19 amino acids. Germline V gene lookup returns CDR1 MNHEY and CDR2 SMNVEV (reference sequence). The CDR3 nucleotides read TGTGCCAGCAGTCCAGGCCGGGTCGCTACCTACTCTAGCACAGATACGCAGTATTTT. Amino acid sequence: CASSPGRVATYSSTDTQYF.

The gene calls are TRBV27 and TRBJ1-2; perhaps TRBD1 as D (6 bases). Trimming took off 4 bases at V and 4 bases at J, with 13 bases between the two ends. Per the germline V gene, CDR1 is MNHEY and CDR2 is SMNVEV (reference sequence). This CDR3 spans 14 amino acids. This chain's CDR3 is CASSWGALGYGYTF. The DNA of the CDR3 is TGTGCCAGCAGTTGGGGGGCGCTTGGCTATGGCTACACCTTC.

This clonotype was seen only a few times. The chain couples TRBV9 to TRBJ1-4; D call uncertain. Trimming removed 7 bases at V and 1 base at J, with 11 bases between. Germline CDR1 is SGDLS and CDR2 is YYNGEE. The CDR3 is 14 amino acids. In DNA, the CDR3 is TGTGCCAGCGGTAAGGAGGGAACTAATGAAAAACTGTTTTTT. Encoded protein: CASGKEGTNEKLFF.

The rearrangement joins TRBV6-6 to TRBJ1-5, with a weak D call TRBD1 (5 bases). Trimming pared 6 bases from V and 3 bases from J, leaving 6 bases between. Germline V lookup: CDR1 MNHNY, CDR2 SVGAGI (reference sequence). The CDR3 consists of 12 residues. The CDR3 DNA reads as TGTGCCAGCAGCAGGGCCAATCAGCCCCAGCATTTT. Protein sequence: CASSRANQPQHF.

This clonotype was seen only a few times. V usage is TRBV30 and J usage is TRBJ2-7, with no clear D. Germline V gives CDR1 GTSNPN, CDR2 SVGIG (reference sequence). V gave up 0 bases and J gave up 6 bases, with 9 bases separating them. The CDR3 covers 12 residues. The CDR3 sequence: CAWSVNQPEQYF. In nucleotides, the CDR3 is TGTGCCTGGAGTGTAAACCAGCCCGAGCAGTACTTC.

This chain uses TRBV7-2 with TRBJ1-2; 7 nucleotides match TRBD1. Germline lookup yields CDR1 SGHTA and CDR2 FQGNSA. This CDR3 is 12 amino acids long. With 5 bases clipped from V and 6 bases from J, the junction kept 3 bases outside the gene matches. As DNA, the CDR3 is TGTGCCAGCAGCATGCAGGGGGATGGCTACACCTTC. Its protein is CASSMQGDGYTF.

The rearrangement uses TRBV29-1 and TRBJ1-2; maybe TRBD1 (6 bases). The germline V gene has CDR1 SQVTM and CDR2 ANQGSEA. This CDR3 contains 12 residues. The V end was cut by 4 bases, the J end by 4 bases, with 10 bases between. CDR3 in DNA: TGCAGCGTTGCAGAGGGGGGCTATGGCTACACCTTC. Protein: CSVAEGGYGYTF.

The sample holds many counts of this clonotype. V and J are TRBV6-5 and TRBJ2-7, with 8 bases identical to TRBD1. The CDR3 is 14 residues long. Germline V CDR1 and CDR2: MNHEY, SVGAGI. V shed 5 bases, J shed 2 bases, and the junction held 5 bases outside the gene matches. CDR3 residues: CASSNGQGTYEQYF. CDR3 bases: TGTGCCAGCAGTAACGGACAGGGAACCTACGAGCAGTACTTC.